The 9 T cell receptor beta chains listed next were all sequenced from one sample in a study of human CD4 T cells and Enterobacteriaceae. Here immunoSEQ multiplex PCR was the method, and the copy in TCRdb shows in-frame clones only, minus some. Of about 25,000 clones listed, about four fifths are singletons. Sorting took every CD4+ cell except CD45RA+CCR7+CD95- naive cells, reaching over 95% purity. The sample taken for sequencing was memory CD4+ T cells from blood. These receptors all come from a human donor in good health.

The chain joins TRBV6-5 to TRBJ2-5; 7 bases line up with TRBD1. Germline V lookup: CDR1 MNHEY, CDR2 SVGAGI. Trimming took 5 bases from V and 5 from J; bases not matched to a gene: 5. The CDR3 is 13 amino acids. Here the CDR3 DNA reads TGTGCCAGCAGTAAGACAGGGACGGAGACCCAGTACTTC. Protein: CASSKTGTETQYF.

This clone was counted a few times. This rearrangement joins TRBV10-1 to TRBJ2-2; tentative D call: TRBD1 (6 bases). Trimming cost V 6 bases and J 0 bases, with 8 bases left between them. The CDR3 contains 14 residues. The germline V gene encodes CDR1 WNHNN and CDR2 SYGVQD (reference sequence). The CDR3 protein is CASRQGPNTGELFF. The CDR3 DNA is TGCGCCAGCAGACAGGGCCCGAACACCGGGGAGCTGTTTTTT.

The rearrangement uses TRBV5-4 and TRBJ2-3, with D uncertain. The CDR3 runs 13 residues. V dropped 5 bases and J dropped 2 bases, with 9 bases sitting between them. Germline V gives CDR1 SGHNT, CDR2 YYREEE (reference sequence). The DNA for the CDR3 is TGTGCCAGCAGGCCCGTTTCCACAGATACGCAGTATTTT. It encodes CASRPVSTDTQYF.

The chain uses TRBV2 and TRBJ2-6; D gene unclear. This CDR3 spans 13 amino acids. V shed 7 bases and J shed 0 bases, with 4 bases lying between them. Germline loops: CDR1 SNHLY, CDR2 FYNNEI. CDR3 region: CASTYSGANVLTF. The CDR3, as DNA: TGTGCCAGCACCTACTCTGGGGCCAACGTCCTGACTTTC. The complete variable domain, with remaining parts taken from reference TRBV2 and TRBJ2-6, reads EPEVTQTPSHQVTQMGQEVILRCVPISNHLYFYWYRQILGQKVEFLVSFYNNEISEKSEIFDDQFSVERPDGSNFTLKIRSTKLEDSAMYFCASTYSGANVLTFGAGSRLTVL.

The V gene is TRBV5-5, the J gene TRBJ2-3; D might be TRBD1 or TRBD2, each matching 5 bases. Between the trimmed V and J ends, which lost 4 bases and 4 bases, there was a span of 13 bases. Germline assignment: CDR1 SGHKS and CDR2 YYEKEE (reference sequence). CDR3 length: 14 residues. This CDR3 reads CASSRDLYADTQYF. The CDR3 DNA sequence: TGTGCCAGCAGCCGGGACCTTTACGCAGATACGCAGTATTTT.

As DNA, the CDR3 is TGCGCCAGCAGCGCGGGACAGGGAGACCAAGAGACCCAGTACTTC. Amino acid sequence: CASSAGQGDQETQYF. J is TRBJ2-5 and V is TRBV5-1, with 9 bases fitting TRBD1. Germline trimming cut 4 bases from V and 0 bases from J; bases unmatched to any gene: 4. CDR3 length: 15 amino acids. Germline values: CDR1 SGHRS, CDR2 YFSETQ.

This clone appeared once. V is TRBV4-1 and J is TRBJ2-3; TRBD1 agrees at 10 bases. There are 17 residues in the CDR3. V trimming: 0 bases; J trimming: 3 bases; junction bases outside the gene matches: 6. Germline lookup yields CDR1 MGHRA and CDR2 YSYEKL. This CDR3 is CASSQEVPGQGTDTQYF. In nucleotides, the CDR3 is TGCGCCAGCAGCCAAGAAGTCCCGGGACAGGGGACAGATACGCAGTATTTT.

The chain couples TRBV18 to TRBJ1-3; possible D gene TRBD1, 5 bases. V gave up 3 bases and J gave up 2 bases, with 11 bases separating them. The CDR3 length is 15 residues. Per the germline V gene, CDR1 is KGHSH and CDR2 is LQKENI. Written as DNA, the CDR3 is TGTGCCAGCTCACCTGGGACGACCCCTGGAAACACCATATATTTT. Its protein is CASSPGTTPGNTIYF.

This chain joins TRBV5-1 and TRBJ2-7; D is perhaps TRBD2 (7 bases). CDR1 SGHRS and CDR2 YFSETQ come from the germline V gene. With 4 bases removed from V and 2 bases from J, the gap between germline ends came to 22 bases. CDR3 length: 17 amino acids. The DNA for the CDR3 is TGCGCCAGCAGCGGCTTAGCGTCCGGGGGGCCACCCTACGAGCAGTACTTC. Its translation is CASSGLASGGPPYEQYF.